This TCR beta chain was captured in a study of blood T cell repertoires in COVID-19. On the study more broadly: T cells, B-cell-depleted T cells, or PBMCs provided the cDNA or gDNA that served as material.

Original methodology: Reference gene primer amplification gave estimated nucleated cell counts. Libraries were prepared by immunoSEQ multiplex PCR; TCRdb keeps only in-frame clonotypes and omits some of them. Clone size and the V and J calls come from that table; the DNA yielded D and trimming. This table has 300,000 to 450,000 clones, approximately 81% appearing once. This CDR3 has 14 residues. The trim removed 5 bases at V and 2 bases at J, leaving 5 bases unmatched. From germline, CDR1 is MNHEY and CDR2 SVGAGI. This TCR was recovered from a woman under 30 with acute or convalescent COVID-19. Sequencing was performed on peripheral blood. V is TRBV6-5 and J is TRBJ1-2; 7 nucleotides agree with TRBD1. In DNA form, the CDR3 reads TGTGCCAGCAGTACCATGACAGGGAACTATGGCTACACCTTC. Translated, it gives CASSTMTGNYGYTF.